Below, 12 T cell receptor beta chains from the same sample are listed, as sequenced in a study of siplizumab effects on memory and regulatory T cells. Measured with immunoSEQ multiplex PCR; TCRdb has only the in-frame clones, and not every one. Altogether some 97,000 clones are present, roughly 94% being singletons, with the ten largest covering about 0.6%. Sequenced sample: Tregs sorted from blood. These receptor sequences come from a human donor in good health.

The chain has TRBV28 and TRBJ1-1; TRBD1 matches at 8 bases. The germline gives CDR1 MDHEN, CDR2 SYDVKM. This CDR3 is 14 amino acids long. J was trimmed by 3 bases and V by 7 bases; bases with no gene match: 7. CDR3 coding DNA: TGTGCCAGCACGGACAGGGTTAAGGACACTGAAGCTTTCTTT. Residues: CASTDRVKDTEAFF.

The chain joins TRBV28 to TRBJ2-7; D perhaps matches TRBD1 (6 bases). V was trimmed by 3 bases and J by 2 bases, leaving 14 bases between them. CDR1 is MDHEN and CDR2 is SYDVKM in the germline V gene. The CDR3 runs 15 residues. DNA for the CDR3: TGTGCCAGCAGTTTCTTCGGCAGGGGCGCCTACGAGCAGTACTTC. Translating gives CASSFFGRGAYEQYF.

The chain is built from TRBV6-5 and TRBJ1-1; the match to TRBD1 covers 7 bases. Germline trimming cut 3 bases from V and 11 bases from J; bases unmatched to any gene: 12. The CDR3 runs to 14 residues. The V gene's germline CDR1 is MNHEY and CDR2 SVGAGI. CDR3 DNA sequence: TGTGCCAGCAGTTATAAAGGGACAGCCTCCCGGGCTTTCTTT. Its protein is CASSYKGTASRAFF.

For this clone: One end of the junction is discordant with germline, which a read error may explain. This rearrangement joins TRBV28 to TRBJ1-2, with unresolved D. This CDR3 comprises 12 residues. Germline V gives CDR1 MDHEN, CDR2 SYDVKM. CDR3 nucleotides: TGTGCCAGCAGTTTGAGGCCGTATGACTACACCTTC. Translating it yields CASSLRPYDYTF.

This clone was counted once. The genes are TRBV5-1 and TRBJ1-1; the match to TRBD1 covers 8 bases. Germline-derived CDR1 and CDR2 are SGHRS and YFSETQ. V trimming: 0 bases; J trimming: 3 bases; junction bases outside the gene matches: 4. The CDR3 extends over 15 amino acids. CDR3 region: CASSLGTGQDTEAFF. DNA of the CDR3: TGCGCCAGCAGCTTGGGGACAGGGCAGGACACTGAAGCTTTCTTT. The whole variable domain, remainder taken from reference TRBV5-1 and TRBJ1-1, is KAGVTQTPRYLIKTRGQQVTLSCSPISGHRSVSWYQQTPGQGLQFLFEYFSETQRNKGNFPGRFSGRQFSNSRSEMNVSTLELGDSALYLCASSLGTGQDTEAFFGQGTRLTVV.

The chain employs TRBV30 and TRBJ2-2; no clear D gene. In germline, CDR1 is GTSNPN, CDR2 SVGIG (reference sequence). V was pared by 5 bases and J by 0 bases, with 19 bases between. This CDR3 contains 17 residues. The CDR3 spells CAWGSSRRRTNTGELFF. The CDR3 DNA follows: TGTGCCTGGGGATCTTCCAGGCGGCGAACGAACACCGGGGAGCTGTTTTTT.

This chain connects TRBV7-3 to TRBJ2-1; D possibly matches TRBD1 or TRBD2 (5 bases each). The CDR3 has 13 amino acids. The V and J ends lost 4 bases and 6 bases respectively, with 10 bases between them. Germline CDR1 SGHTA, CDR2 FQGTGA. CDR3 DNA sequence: TGTGCCAGCAGCTATTTAGGGACCAATGAGCAGTTCTTC. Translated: CASSYLGTNEQFF.

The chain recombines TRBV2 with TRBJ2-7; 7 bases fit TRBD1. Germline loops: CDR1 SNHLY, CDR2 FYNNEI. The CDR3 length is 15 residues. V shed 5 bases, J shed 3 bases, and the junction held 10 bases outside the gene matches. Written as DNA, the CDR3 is TGTGCCAGCAGTAACCGAGGACAGGAACTCTACGAGCAGTACTTC. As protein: CASSNRGQELYEQYF. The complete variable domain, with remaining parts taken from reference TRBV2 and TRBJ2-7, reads EPEVTQTPSHQVTQMGQEVILRCVPISNHLYFYWYRQILGQKVEFLVSFYNNEISEKSEIFDDQFSVERPDGSNFTLKIRSTKLEDSAMYFCASSNRGQELYEQYFGPGTRLTVT.

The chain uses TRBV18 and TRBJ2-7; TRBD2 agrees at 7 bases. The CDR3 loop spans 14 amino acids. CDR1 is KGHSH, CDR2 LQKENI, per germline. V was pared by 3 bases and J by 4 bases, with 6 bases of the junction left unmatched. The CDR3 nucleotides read TGTGCCAGCTCACCGGGGGGGACCCCTTACGAGCAGTACTTC. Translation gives CASSPGGTPYEQYF.

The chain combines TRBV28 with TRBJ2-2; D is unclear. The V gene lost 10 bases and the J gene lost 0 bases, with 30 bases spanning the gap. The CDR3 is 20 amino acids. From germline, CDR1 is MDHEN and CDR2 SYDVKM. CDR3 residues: CATQLFGPFRSLANTGELFF. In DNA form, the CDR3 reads TGTGCCACACAACTCTTCGGGCCATTTCGGTCCTTAGCGAACACCGGGGAGCTGTTTTTT.

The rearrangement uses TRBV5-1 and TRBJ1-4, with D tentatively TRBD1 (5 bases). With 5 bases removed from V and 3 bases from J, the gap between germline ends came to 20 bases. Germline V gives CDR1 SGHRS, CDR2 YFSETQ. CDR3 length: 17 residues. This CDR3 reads CASRVGTAQIPNEKLFF. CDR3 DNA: TGCGCCAGCAGGGTGGGGACGGCCCAGATTCCTAATGAAAAACTGTTTTTT.

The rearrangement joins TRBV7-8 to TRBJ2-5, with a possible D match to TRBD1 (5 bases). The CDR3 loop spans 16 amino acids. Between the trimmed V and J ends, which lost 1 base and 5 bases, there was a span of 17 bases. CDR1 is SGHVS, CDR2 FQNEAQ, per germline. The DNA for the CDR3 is TGTGCCAGCAGCTTAGGCGACCGCCTCAAGGGGGAGACCCAGTACTTC. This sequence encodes CASSLGDRLKGETQYF.